The 32 T cell receptor beta chains listed next were all sequenced from one sample in a study of shared clonotypes between healthy human individuals. Measured with immunoSEQ multiplex PCR; TCRdb has only the in-frame clones, and not every one. The sample consists of some 2.1 million clones, roughly 94% of them appearing once. Sequencing used naive CD4+ T cells sorted from blood. The subset denotes: CD45RA+ positively selected. These receptors were collected from a man aged 18-30 years in good health.

In its sample, this clone was seen a few times. V usage is TRBV19 and J usage is TRBJ2-7; D perhaps matches TRBD1 (5 bases). Germline lookup yields CDR1 LNHDA and CDR2 SQIVND (reference sequence). CDR3 size: 14 residues. V shed 4 bases and J shed 4 bases, with 14 bases lying between them. CDR3 nucleotide sequence: TGTGCCAGTAGTAGGCAGGGATGGGAATACGAGCAGTACTTC. The encoded protein is CASSRQGWEYEQYF.

The V gene is TRBV5-8, the J gene TRBJ1-5; D is undetermined. The CDR3 length is 12 residues. Germline CDR1 is SGHTS and CDR2 is YDEGEE. Deletions cut 5 bases from V and 6 bases from J, with 9 bases between. The CDR3 DNA reads as TGTGCCAGCAGGCTCCCAGGTCAGCCCCAGCATTTT. It is translated as CASRLPGQPQHF.

This sequence joins TRBV9 and TRBJ2-7; D remains ambiguous. Germline V gives CDR1 SGDLS, CDR2 YYNGEE. The V and J ends lost 3 bases and 0 bases respectively, with 19 bases between them. The CDR3 is made up of 17 amino acids. The CDR3 coding sequence is TGTGCCAGCAGCGGTGCCCCAGGTTCCGTCTTCTCCTACGAGCAGTACTTC. Protein sequence: CASSGAPGSVFSYEQYF.

V usage is TRBV5-4 and J usage is TRBJ2-2, with unresolved D. The V end was cut by 7 bases, the J end by 0 bases, with 7 bases between. From germline, CDR1 is SGHNT and CDR2 YYREEE (reference sequence). The CDR3 totals 13 residues. For the CDR3, the DNA is TGTGCCAGCGTCGGAGCGAACACCGGGGAGCTGTTTTTT. Translated, it gives CASVGANTGELFF.

The V call is TRBV6-1, the J call TRBJ1-5; D remains unclear. This CDR3 spans 16 amino acids. Trimming removed 8 bases at V and 3 bases at J, with 20 bases between. Germline V CDR1 and CDR2: MNHNS, SASEGT. CDR3 coding DNA: TGTGCCAGCGGTGGCTTGGGCCCGTGGTCCAATCAGCCCCAGCATTTT. Amino acids: CASGGLGPWSNQPQHF.

This chain joins TRBV30 and TRBJ2-7; D remains ambiguous. The ends were cut back, 2 bases at V and 6 bases at J, with 11 bases in the middle. Germline CDR1 reads GTSNPN; CDR2 reads SVGIG (reference sequence). The CDR3 has 12 residues. The CDR3 DNA is TGTGCCTGGAGTTATCAGGCTGGCGAGCAGTACTTC. This translates into CAWSYQAGEQYF. Looking up the rest from reference TRBV30 and TRBJ2-7 gives the full variable domain: SQTIHQWPATLVQPVGSPLSLECTVEGTSNPNLYWYRQAAGRGLQLLFYSVGIGQISSEVPQNLSASRPQDRQFILSSKKLLLSDSGFYLCAWSYQAGEQYFGPGTRLTVT.

This chain joins TRBV10-3 and TRBJ2-1; 9 bases map to TRBD1. The length of the CDR3 is 11 residues. CDR1 ENHRY and CDR2 SYGVKD come from the germline V gene. V lost 6 bases and J lost 15; bases outside the gene matches: 6. The CDR3 is CAIREDRGTFF. The CDR3 region has the DNA TGTGCCATCAGGGAGGACAGGGGAACGTTCTTC.

The rearrangement links TRBV7-2 to TRBJ2-7; the D is unclear. V was cut by 1 base and J by 0 bases, with 7 bases left in between. The CDR3 contains 14 residues. The germline CDR1 and CDR2 sequences are SGHTA and FQGNSA. The CDR3 spells CASSLVGISYEQYF. CDR3 DNA: TGTGCCAGCAGCTTAGTAGGTATCTCCTACGAGCAGTACTTC.

The gene calls are TRBV2 and TRBJ2-3; no clear D. CDR3 size: 15 residues. Germline values: CDR1 SNHLY, CDR2 FYNNEI. Between the trimmed V and J ends, which lost 7 bases and 2 bases, there was a span of 16 bases. CDR3: CASTAQGRFTDTQYF. CDR3 sequence (DNA): TGTGCCAGCACCGCACAAGGACGTTTCACAGATACGCAGTATTTT.

The rearrangement links TRBV2 to TRBJ2-3; D is perhaps TRBD1 (6 bases). Germline CDR1 and CDR2: SNHLY and FYNNEI. This CDR3 is 15 amino acids long. The V end lost 6 bases, the J end lost 2 bases, and 15 bases lay between the germline ends. DNA of the CDR3: TGTGCCAGCAGCTTACAGGGAATCCTCACAGATACGCAGTATTTT. Translated: CASSLQGILTDTQYF.

The chain joins TRBV5-4 to TRBJ2-1; D perhaps matches TRBD1 (7 bases). Trimming removed 5 bases from V and 4 bases from J, with 22 bases in between. The germline V gene has CDR1 SGHNT and CDR2 YYREEE (reference sequence). The CDR3 totals 17 residues. CDR3: CASRSSRSAGGYNEQFF. CDR3 bases: TGTGCCAGCAGATCCTCCCGTTCGGCAGGGGGGTACAATGAGCAGTTCTTC. The variable domain in full, with the rest retrieved from reference TRBV5-4 and TRBJ2-1, is ETGVTQSPTHLIKTRGQQVTLRCSSQSGHNTVSWYQQALGQGPQFIFQYYREEENGRGNFPPRFSGLQFPNYSSELNVNALELDDSALYLCASRSSRSAGGYNEQFFGPGTRLTVL.

The chain links TRBV16 to TRBJ1-4, with a tentative D call TRBD1 (5 bases). CDR3 size: 14 residues. Germline V gene sequence: CDR1 KGHSY, CDR2 FQNENV. With 4 bases removed from V and 3 bases from J, the gap between germline ends came to 9 bases. CDR3 loop: CASSPQGANEKLFF. CDR3 in DNA: TGTGCCAGCAGCCCCCAGGGCGCTAATGAAAAACTGTTTTTT.

This chain uses TRBV7-8 with TRBJ2-6; the D is unclear. The V end lost 1 base, the J end lost 1 base, and 5 bases lay between the germline ends. CDR3 length: 15 amino acids. Germline CDR1 SGHVS, CDR2 FQNEAQ. DNA for the CDR3: TGTGCCAGCAGCTTAGGACCTTCTGGGGCCAACGTCCTGACTTTC. Protein sequence: CASSLGPSGANVLTF.

J is TRBJ1-2 and V is TRBV19; D uncertain. The CDR3 runs 13 residues. CDR1 and CDR2 from the germline V gene are LNHDA and SQIVND (reference sequence). Trimming removed 5 bases at V and 0 bases at J, with 7 bases between. The CDR3 here is CASSRQTNYGYTF. As DNA, the CDR3 is TGTGCCAGTAGTCGTCAGACTAACTATGGCTACACCTTC. Based on the CDR3 plus reference TRBV19 and TRBJ1-2, the full variable domain is DGGITQSPKYLFRKEGQNVTLSCEQNLNHDAMYWYRQDPGQGLRLIYYSQIVNDFQKGDIAEGYSVSREKKESFPLTVTSAQKNPTAFYLCASSRQTNYGYTFGSGTRLTVV.

A remark on this clone: The identical CDR3 is also encoded by other nucleotide sequences in the sample. The chain links TRBV7-9 to TRBJ2-6; D not certain. The CDR3 contains 15 residues. V shed 4 bases and J shed 0 bases, with 7 bases lying between them. Looked up from germline, CDR1 is SEHNR and CDR2 is FQNEAQ (reference sequence). The CDR3 nucleotides are TGTGCCAGCAGCTCCCAGGTCTCTGGGGCCAACGTCCTGACTTTC. Residues: CASSSQVSGANVLTF.

J is TRBJ1-5 and V is TRBV29-1; no reliable D call. This CDR3 comprises 15 residues. Germline V gives CDR1 SQVTM, CDR2 ANQGSEA. Trimming pared 6 bases from V and 4 bases from J, leaving 19 bases between. DNA of the CDR3: TGCAGCGTACCTCCTGGACCGGGGTGTAATCAGCCCCAGCATTTT. Translated: CSVPPGPGCNQPQHF.

V and J are TRBV5-1 and TRBJ2-5, with D maybe TRBD1 (6 bases). The ends were cut back, 0 bases at V and 5 bases at J, with 17 bases in the middle. CDR1 is SGHRS and CDR2 is YFSETQ in the germline V gene. The CDR3 is made up of 16 amino acids. CDR3 coding DNA: TGCGCCAGCAGCTTGGCCGGATCAGGGGTGTGGGAGACCCAGTACTTC. Residues: CASSLAGSGVWETQYF.

Note on this clone: Other DNA sequences in the sample encode the same CDR3. The rearrangement joins TRBV6-5 to TRBJ1-2; D unclear. V was cut by 4 bases and J by 7 bases, with 7 bases left in between. Germline values: CDR1 MNHEY, CDR2 SVGAGI. The CDR3 sequence is 11 residues long. In nucleotides, the CDR3 is TGTGCCAGCAGTTCGGGCAGTGGCTACACCTTC. Its translation: CASSSGSGYTF.

The chain couples TRBV7-2 to TRBJ2-1; D remains unclear. V was shortened by 3 bases and J by 14 bases, with 17 bases between the two germline ends. There are 13 residues in the CDR3. Per germline, CDR1 SGHTA and CDR2 FQGNSA. The CDR3 DNA reads TGTGCCAGCAGCTTCCAGGACGGGCTCGAGGAGTTCTTC. Translated: CASSFQDGLEEFF.

The V call is TRBV27, the J call TRBJ2-7; D unclear. Germline V gene data show CDR1 as MNHEY and CDR2 as SMNVEV (reference sequence). This CDR3 contains 14 residues. Trimming shortened V by 0 bases and J by 6 bases, and 12 bases separated the two germline ends. DNA of the CDR3: TGTGCCAGCAGTTTATCGTTCCGGTCTCTCGAGCAGTACTTC. Encoded protein: CASSLSFRSLEQYF.

CDR3 coding DNA: TGTGCCAGTAGTATAGATGTTTGGACAGGGAGCAATCAGCCCCAGCATTTT. This encodes CASSIDVWTGSNQPQHF. This rearrangement joins TRBV19 to TRBJ1-5, with 8 bases aligning to TRBD1. Trimming cost V 0 bases and J 1 base; bases outside gene matches: 5. This CDR3 is 17 amino acids long. Germline assignment: CDR1 LNHDA and CDR2 SQIVND (reference sequence).

In regard to this clone: A read error is possible here, since a much larger clone lies one base away. The gene calls are TRBV11-3 and TRBJ2-2, with unresolved D. CDR3 length: 14 amino acids. Germline V gene data show CDR1 as SGHNT and CDR2 as YENEEA. The V end lost 5 bases, the J end lost 1 base, and 8 bases lay between the germline ends. CDR3 amino acids: CASSPGGNTGELFF. The CDR3 nucleotides read TGTGCCAGCAGCCCTGGCGGGAACACCGGGGAGCTGTTTTTT.

The chain employs TRBV29-1 and TRBJ2-2; 10 bases fit TRBD2. The CDR3 contains 17 residues. Trimming removed 1 base from V and 4 bases from J; junction bases left unmatched: 9. Looked up from germline, CDR1 is SQVTM and CDR2 is ANQGSEA. The CDR3: CSVEAGLAGVSTGELFF. The CDR3 DNA reads as TGCAGCGTTGAAGCGGGTCTAGCGGGGGTTAGCACCGGGGAGCTGTTTTTT.

This sequence joins TRBV4-1 and TRBJ1-1; D gene unclear. CDR1 is MGHRA, CDR2 YSYEKL, per germline. The CDR3 has 14 amino acids. V lost 3 bases to trimming and J lost 0 bases, with 8 bases between them. The DNA of the CDR3 is TGCGCCAGCAGCCACCCGACGGTGAACACTGAAGCTTTCTTT. It codes for CASSHPTVNTEAFF.

The chain carries TRBV5-8 and TRBJ2-7; maybe TRBD1 (6 bases). The CDR3 contains 14 residues. Germline lookup yields CDR1 SGHTS and CDR2 YDEGEE. Trimming removed 3 bases from V and 4 bases from J, with 14 bases in between. The CDR3 nucleotides are TGTGCCAGCAGCTCAACCGGGACACCGTACGAGCAGTACTTC. Its translation is CASSSTGTPYEQYF.

A single count supports this clone. The chain joins TRBV30 to TRBJ2-5; D may correspond to TRBD1 or TRBD2 (6 bases each). V lost 2 bases to trimming and J lost 6 bases, with 19 bases between them. The CDR3 runs 15 residues. The germline gives CDR1 GTSNPN, CDR2 SVGIG (reference sequence). CDR3 residues: CAWSIRGEGGQTQYF. As DNA, the CDR3 is TGTGCCTGGAGTATCCGGGGAGAGGGGGGACAGACCCAGTACTTC.

The chain carries TRBV7-2 and TRBJ2-3, with 9 bases aligning to TRBD2. This CDR3 spans 16 amino acids. The trim removed 0 bases at V and 6 bases at J, leaving 7 bases unmatched. Germline assignment: CDR1 SGHTA and CDR2 FQGNSA. Here the CDR3 DNA reads TGTGCCAGCAGCTTAGCGGGACTAGCCTCCCAGGATACGCAGTATTTT. It codes for CASSLAGLASQDTQYF.

CDR3 bases: TGTGCCAGCAGTGGTGGCCTTAATGAAAAACTGTTTTTT. Protein sequence: CASSGGLNEKLFF. The V and J genes are TRBV6-1 and TRBJ1-4; unclear D gene. Deletions cut 4 bases from V and 4 bases from J, with 7 bases between. Germline values: CDR1 MNHNS, CDR2 SASEGT. CDR3 size: 13 residues.

V usage is TRBV30 and J usage is TRBJ1-6; 8 bases are a match to TRBD1. V trimming: 7 bases; J trimming: 5 bases; junction bases outside the gene matches: 1. Germline V gene data show CDR1 as GTSNPN and CDR2 as SVGIG (reference sequence). The length of the CDR3 is 12 residues. CDR3 sequence reads: CALDRDNSPLHF. CDR3 coding DNA: TGTGCCTTGGACAGGGATAATTCACCCCTCCACTTT.

Only one count was recorded for this clone. The V gene is TRBV28, the J gene TRBJ2-5; TRBD2 matches at 8 bases. V lost 5 bases and J lost 4; bases outside the gene matches: 6. CDR1 is MDHEN and CDR2 is SYDVKM in the germline V gene. This CDR3 spans 14 amino acids. The CDR3 nucleotides are TGTGCCAGCAGTCTCGGGGGGGCTGTAGAGACCCAGTACTTC. This codes for CASSLGGAVETQYF.

V gene TRBV6-1 combines with J gene TRBJ2-7, with TRBD1 as a possible D gene (6 bases). V was clipped by 0 bases and J by 4 bases, with 10 bases between them. Germline V gene sequence: CDR1 MNHNS, CDR2 SASEGT. This CDR3 region has 14 residues. For the CDR3, the DNA is TGTGCCAGCAGTGAAGCGACGGGACATTACGAGCAGTACTTC. Translating it yields CASSEATGHYEQYF.

This clone has a single count. The chain employs TRBV6-5 and TRBJ1-1; 7 bases are shared with TRBD1. CDR1 and CDR2 (germline): MNHEY, SVGAGI. V lost 3 bases and J lost 6; bases outside the gene matches: 7. The CDR3 contains 14 residues. Written as DNA, the CDR3 is TGTGCCAGCAGTTATCGAGGACAGGAAGCTGAAGCTTTCTTT. This codes for CASSYRGQEAEAFF.